The rows below give T cell receptor beta chains drawn from one sample of a study of control samples from healthy donors and cancer patients. Sequenced by immunoSEQ multiplex PCR; TCRdb stores in-frame clones only, minus some. Of 22,000 or so clones in the sample, more than 70% are singletons; the top ten hold 8% to 10%. The sample taken for sequencing was PBMCs. The receptors derive from a woman between 55 and 75 years old with head and neck cancer. Each CDR3 is given with its conserved first and last residue. D genes are given only for firm matches. Expanded clones get a size class; other rows say once, few or many, or leave the size out.

V: TRBV3-1/TRBV3-2; D: TRBD1; size: .; J: TRBJ1-1; length: 15; CDR3: CASSQRQGGNTEAFF; DNA: TGTGCCAGCAGCCAGCGCCAGGGGGGGAACACTGAAGCTTTCTTT
V: TRBV5-5; D: .; size: .; J: TRBJ2-1; length: 16; CDR3: CASSLVAPSSYNEQFF; DNA: TGTGCCAGCAGCTTGGTGGCTCCGAGCTCCTACAATGAGCAGTTCTTC
V: TRBV5-1; D: TRBD2; size: .; J: TRBJ2-1; length: 15; CDR3: CASSIGLAGRNEQFF; DNA: TGCGCCAGCAGCATCGGACTAGCGGGGCGCAATGAGCAGTTCTTC
V: TRBV18; D: .; size: .; J: TRBJ2-1; length: 16; CDR3: CASSVGVLSSYNEQFF; DNA: TGTGCCAGCTCAGTAGGTGTACTGAGCTCCTACAATGAGCAGTTCTTC
V: TRBV19; D: .; size: .; J: TRBJ2-7; length: 15; CDR3: CASSIADSPWDEQYF; DNA: TGTGCCAGTAGTATTGCGGACAGTCCCTGGGACGAGCAGTACTTC
V: TRBV9; D: .; size: once; J: TRBJ1-3; length: 18; CDR3: CASSVFSGTPSSGNTIYF; DNA: TGTGCCAGCAGCGTCTTCTCCGGGACGCCGAGCTCTGGAAACACCATATATTTT
V: TRBV5-1; D: .; size: .; J: TRBJ1-6; length: 19; CDR3: CASSLGSSGNDRSNSPLHF; DNA: TGCGCCAGCAGCTTGGGCTCAAGTGGCAACGACAGGAGTAATTCACCCCTCCACTTT
V: TRBV12-3/TRBV12-4; D: .; size: .; J: TRBJ1-2; length: 12; CDR3: CASSGTNYGYTF; DNA: TGTGCCAGCAGTGGAACTAACTATGGCTACACCTTC
V: TRBV4-1; D: .; size: .; J: TRBJ1-6; length: 14; CDR3: CASSQVDYNSPLHF; DNA: TGCGCCAGCAGCCAGGTCGACTATAATTCACCCCTCCACTTT
V: TRBV9; D: .; size: .; J: TRBJ1-6; length: 15; CDR3: CASSVAAGQGSPLHF; DNA: TGTGCCAGCAGCGTAGCGGCAGGCCAGGGGTCACCCCTCCACTTT
V: TRBV25-1; D: .; size: .; J: TRBJ1-5; length: 12; CDR3: CASSEFGWPQHF; DNA: TGTGCCAGCAGTGAATTTGGTTGGCCCCAGCATTTT
V: TRBV5-1; D: TRBD1; size: .; J: TRBJ1-2; length: 15; CDR3: CASSLAGRGQDGYTF; DNA: TGCGCCAGCAGCTTGGCGGGCAGGGGGCAAGATGGCTACACCTTC
V: TRBV7-8; D: TRBD2; size: .; J: TRBJ2-1; length: 16; CDR3: CASSLDFGTNSIEQFF; DNA: TGTGCCAGCAGCTTAGACTTCGGGACTAACTCCATTGAGCAGTTCTTC
V: TRBV3-1/TRBV3-2; D: .; size: .; J: TRBJ2-3; length: 13; CDR3: CASTLRGADTQYF; DNA: TGTGCCAGCACCCTTCGAGGGGCAGATACGCAGTATTTT
V: TRBV10-2; D: TRBD2; size: once; J: TRBJ2-2; length: 15; CDR3: CASSFPAGGAGELFF; DNA: TGCGCCAGCAGCTTTCCAGCGGGAGGGGCCGGGGAGCTGTTTTTT
V: TRBV2; D: .; size: .; J: TRBJ2-6; length: 14; CDR3: CASTRGDGANVLTF; DNA: TGTGCCAGCACCAGGGGGGATGGGGCCAACGTCCTGACTTTC
V: TRBV6-5; D: TRBD1; size: .; J: TRBJ2-7; length: 14; CDR3: CASRPGQISYEQYF; DNA: TGTGCCAGCAGGCCGGGACAGATCTCCTACGAGCAGTACTTC
V: TRBV5-1; D: .; size: .; J: TRBJ2-1; length: 12; CDR3: CASSRDFDEQFF; DNA: TGCGCCAGCAGCCGGGACTTTGATGAGCAGTTCTTC
V: TRBV27; D: .; size: few; J: TRBJ2-1; length: 13; CDR3: CASSPGSVHEQFF; DNA: TGTGCCAGCAGTCCAGGTAGCGTCCATGAGCAGTTCTTC
V: TRBV7-2; D: TRBD1; size: .; J: TRBJ1-1; length: 14; CDR3: CASSLDRGRTEAFF; DNA: TGTGCCAGCAGCTTGGACAGGGGGCGAACTGAAGCTTTCTTT
V: TRBV18; D: .; size: .; J: TRBJ2-7; length: 17; CDR3: CASSPTVRGSTTYEQYF; DNA: TGTGCCAGCTCACCGACGGTTAGGGGGTCAACTACCTACGAGCAGTACTTC
V: TRBV3-1/TRBV3-2; D: TRBD2; size: .; J: TRBJ2-3; length: 20; CDR3: CASSQDPGLAGAMIADTQYF; DNA: TGTGCCAGCAGCCAAGATCCGGGACTAGCGGGAGCTATGATCGCAGATACGCAGTATTTT
V: TRBV28; D: TRBD2; size: .; J: TRBJ2-1; length: 15; CDR3: CASSFLAGAINEQFF; DNA: TGTGCCAGCAGTTTCCTAGCGGGGGCCATCAATGAGCAGTTCTTC
V: TRBV5-1; D: .; size: .; J: TRBJ1-1; length: 14; CDR3: CASSALGPNTEAFF; DNA: TGCGCCAGCAGCGCCCTGGGACCCAACACTGAAGCTTTCTTT
V: TRBV6-5; D: TRBD1; size: .; J: TRBJ1-3; length: 16; CDR3: CASSYSSTGSGNTIYF; DNA: TGTGCCAGCAGTTACTCCTCGACAGGGTCTGGAAACACCATATATTTT
V: TRBV5-1; D: .; size: .; J: TRBJ2-6; length: 15; CDR3: CASTTTGSGANVLTF; DNA: TGCGCCAGCACGACCACAGGCTCTGGGGCCAACGTCCTGACTTTC
V: TRBV27; D: .; size: once; J: TRBJ2-3; length: 14; CDR3: CASSLLRHTDTQYF; DNA: TGTGCCAGCAGTTTATTGCGTCACACAGATACGCAGTATTTT
V: TRBV9; D: .; size: few; J: TRBJ2-7; length: 14; CDR3: CASSQETEVSEQYF; DNA: TGTGCCAGCAGCCAGGAGACAGAGGTCTCCGAGCAGTACTTC
V: TRBV7-7; D: TRBD2; size: .; J: TRBJ2-1; length: 17; CDR3: CASSLEVAGAKGDEQFF; DNA: TGTGCCAGCAGCTTAGAGGTAGCGGGAGCGAAGGGGGATGAGCAGTTCTTC
V: TRBV6-5; D: .; size: .; J: TRBJ1-5; length: 16; CDR3: CASSYSYSGDNQPQHF; DNA: TGTGCCAGCAGTTACTCGTACTCAGGTGACAATCAGCCCCAGCATTTT
V: TRBV9; D: .; size: .; J: TRBJ2-7; length: 15; CDR3: CASSVDESSSYEQYF; DNA: TGTGCCAGCAGCGTAGACGAATCAAGTAGCTACGAGCAGTACTTC
V: TRBV5-1; D: TRBD2; size: .; J: TRBJ2-1; length: 16; CDR3: CASSLRLAGGPHEQFF; DNA: TGCGCCAGCAGCTTAAGGCTAGCGGGAGGGCCCCATGAGCAGTTCTTC
V: TRBV7-9; D: .; size: .; J: TRBJ2-3; length: 12; CDR3: CASSLFADTQYF; DNA: TGTGCCAGCAGCTTATTCGCAGATACGCAGTATTTT
V: TRBV5-1; D: TRBD1; size: few; J: TRBJ2-5; length: 13; CDR3: CASSWDSGETQYF; DNA: TGCGCCAGCAGCTGGGACAGTGGAGAGACCCAGTACTTC
V: TRBV28; D: .; size: .; J: TRBJ1-5; length: 14; CDR3: CASSSDSFNQPQHF; DNA: TGTGCCAGCAGTTCTGACAGTTTCAATCAGCCCCAGCATTTT
V: TRBV3-1/TRBV3-2; D: .; size: .; J: TRBJ1-5; length: 14; CDR3: CASSSLSGNQPQHF; DNA: TGTGCCAGCAGCTCCCTCTCGGGAAATCAGCCCCAGCATTTT
V: TRBV28; D: .; size: .; J: TRBJ1-2; length: 11; CDR3: CASTDAWGYTF; DNA: TGTGCCAGCACCGACGCATGGGGCTACACCTTC
V: TRBV2; D: .; size: .; J: TRBJ2-2; length: 15; CDR3: CASSDGAGYTGELFF; DNA: TGTGCCAGCAGTGACGGGGCCGGATACACCGGGGAGCTGTTTTTT
V: TRBV15; D: .; size: .; J: TRBJ2-4; length: 17; CDR3: CATSREPEVAAKNIQYF; DNA: TGTGCCACCAGCAGAGAGCCCGAGGTTGCCGCCAAAAACATTCAGTACTTC
V: TRBV29-1; D: .; size: .; J: TRBJ2-3; length: 13; CDR3: CSVEDYGSDTQYF; DNA: TGCAGCGTTGAAGATTACGGCTCCGATACGCAGTATTTT
V: TRBV5-1; D: .; size: .; J: TRBJ1-4; length: 14; CDR3: CASSPDTDNEKLFF; DNA: TGCGCCAGCAGCCCGGACACAGATAATGAAAAACTGTTTTTT
V: TRBV18; D: .; size: .; J: TRBJ2-7; length: 17; CDR3: CASSPVSPQRLTFEQYF; DNA: TGTGCCAGCTCACCAGTCAGCCCTCAGCGGCTTACGTTCGAGCAGTACTTC
V: TRBV6-4; D: TRBD1; size: .; J: TRBJ2-1; length: 17; CDR3: CASSASGTGGSHNEQFF; DNA: TGTGCCAGCAGTGCCTCCGGGACAGGGGGCTCTCACAATGAGCAGTTCTTC
V: TRBV19; D: .; size: .; J: TRBJ2-7; length: 13; CDR3: CASFSGQLYEQYF; DNA: TGTGCCAGTTTTTCTGGACAGCTCTACGAGCAGTACTTC
V: TRBV15; D: TRBD1; size: .; J: TRBJ1-4; length: 16; CDR3: CATSREPGQYNEKLFF; DNA: TGTGCCACCAGCAGGGAACCGGGACAGTATAATGAAAAACTGTTTTTT
V: TRBV7-9; D: .; size: few; J: TRBJ1-4; length: 11; CDR3: CASSLSDRLFF; DNA: TGTGCCAGCAGCTTATCGGATAGGCTGTTTTTT
V: TRBV7-9; D: .; size: .; J: TRBJ1-3; length: 14; CDR3: CASSLPGSGNTIYF; DNA: TGTGCCAGCAGCTTACCAGGCTCTGGAAACACCATATATTTT
V: TRBV7-9; D: TRBD2; size: .; J: TRBJ2-7; length: 16; CDR3: CASSLGATSVWEEQYF; DNA: TGTGCCAGCAGCTTAGGGGCGACTAGCGTCTGGGAGGAGCAGTACTTC
V: TRBV11-2; D: TRBD1; size: .; J: TRBJ1-2; length: 16; CDR3: CASSLRYGQGTYGYTF; DNA: TGTGCCAGCAGCTTACGGTATGGACAGGGGACCTATGGCTACACCTTC
V: TRBV10-3; D: TRBD1; size: once; J: TRBJ2-3; length: 15; CDR3: CAISAGRGQRDTQYF; DNA: TGTGCCATCAGTGCGGGCAGGGGGCAGAGAGATACGCAGTATTTT
V: TRBV28; D: TRBD2; size: .; J: TRBJ2-1; length: 19; CDR3: CASSLMTSGSKSSYNEQFF; DNA: TGTGCCAGCAGCTTGATGACTAGCGGGAGTAAGAGCTCCTACAATGAGCAGTTCTTC